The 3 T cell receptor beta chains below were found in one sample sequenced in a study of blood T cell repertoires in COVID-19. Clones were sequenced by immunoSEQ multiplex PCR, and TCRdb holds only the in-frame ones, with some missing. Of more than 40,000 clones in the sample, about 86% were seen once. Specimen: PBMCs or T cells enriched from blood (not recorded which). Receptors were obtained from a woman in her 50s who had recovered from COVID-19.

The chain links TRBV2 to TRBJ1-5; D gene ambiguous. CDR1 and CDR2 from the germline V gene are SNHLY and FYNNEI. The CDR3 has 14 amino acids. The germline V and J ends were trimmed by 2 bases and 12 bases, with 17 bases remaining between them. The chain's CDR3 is CASSESGVGIRQHF. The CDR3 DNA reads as TGTGCCAGCAGTGAAAGCGGGGTGGGCATACGCCAGCATTTT.

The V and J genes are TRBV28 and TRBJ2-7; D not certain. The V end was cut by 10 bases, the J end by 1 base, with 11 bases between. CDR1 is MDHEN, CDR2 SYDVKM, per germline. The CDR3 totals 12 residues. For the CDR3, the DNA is TGTGCCACTCAACAGTATTCCTACGAGCAGTACTTC. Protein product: CATQQYSYEQYF.

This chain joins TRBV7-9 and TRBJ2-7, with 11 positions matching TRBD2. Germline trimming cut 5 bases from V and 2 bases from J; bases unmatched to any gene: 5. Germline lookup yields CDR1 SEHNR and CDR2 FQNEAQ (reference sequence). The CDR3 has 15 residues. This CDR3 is CASSPGLAGPYEQYF. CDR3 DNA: TGTGCCAGCAGCCCCGGACTAGCGGGTCCCTACGAGCAGTACTTC.